This TCR beta chain is drawn from a study of T cell repertoires in cytomegalovirus infection. Study at large: Newly reported HLA-C-restricted and thoroughly characterized HLA-B-restricted CMV epitopes were employed. Indications of both CMV infection and matching HLA type were provided by public TCR beta signatures. Study-wide results and caveats: Identification of carriers of CMV plus the relevant HLA was performed using cumulative public TCR beta family frequency. HLA-C-restricted, CMV-specific TCR beta clonotypes were dominant ex vivo.

Comments on this clonotype: Its antigen is still unknown.

Germline V gene sequence: CDR1 LGHNA, CDR2 YSLEER. This CDR3 is 15 amino acids long. The V end was cut by 1 base, the J end by 2 bases, with 11 bases between. A single record per CDR3 protein comes from TCRdb applying MiXCR to the reads. Of under 500,000 distinct CDR3 sequences listed, roughly 46% are singletons. This chain connects TRBV4-3 to TRBJ1-1; TRBD1 might be the D (6 bases). The sequencing used cultured PBMCs, collected from culture after CMV antigen stimulation. The sequence derives from a human donor in good health (CMV status not recorded). Some clones in this sample may be carry-over from other donors' samples. CDR3 DNA: TGCGCCAGCAGCCAAGGGGGACACCCAAACACTGAAGCTTTCTTT. Encoded protein: CASSQGGHPNTEAFF.